Following are 30 T cell receptor beta chains from one sample sequenced in a study of CD8 T cells in Susac syndrome. An amount of RNA that ranged from roughly 0.5 to 1 ug was reverse transcribed with random hexamers. TCRdb itself ran the immunoSEQ multiplex PCR reads through MiXCR, one entry per CDR3 protein. The table includes over 100,000 distinct CDR3 sequences, approximately 90% detected once. Input material: CD8+ T cells from PBMCs. These TCRs come from a human donor in good health.

The rearrangement uses TRBV7-9 and TRBJ1-2; a weak D match, TRBD1 (6 bases). The CDR3 runs to 15 residues. V was shortened by 5 bases and J by 8 bases, with 21 bases between the two germline ends. The germline CDR1 and CDR2 sequences are SEHNR and FQNEAQ (reference sequence). CDR3 nucleotides: TGTGCCAGCAGCAACTCAGGGGAAGGGACGCGAGGCTACACCTTC. This gives the protein CASSNSGEGTRGYTF.

This clonotype has a handful of counts. The chain uses TRBV7-3 and TRBJ2-2; possible D gene TRBD2, 5 bases. V was shortened by 3 bases and J by 7 bases, with 15 bases between the two germline ends. The length of the CDR3 is 15 residues. Germline V gene sequence: CDR1 SGHTA, CDR2 FQGTGA. CDR3 protein: CASSFRGSDGGELFF. CDR3 bases: TGTGCCAGCAGCTTTAGAGGGTCCGACGGCGGGGAGCTGTTTTTT.

V usage is TRBV20-1 and J usage is TRBJ2-4, with 7 bases aligning to TRBD2. CDR1 is DFQATT, CDR2 SNEGSKA, per germline (reference sequence). Trimming took 0 bases from V and 0 from J; bases not matched to a gene: 8. The CDR3 has 17 residues. CDR3 DNA: TGCAGTGCTAGAGATCCGACTAGCTTCCTAGCCAAAAACATTCAGTACTTC. It encodes CSARDPTSFLAKNIQYF.

The rearrangement joins TRBV7-8 to TRBJ1-3; D uncertain. CDR3 size: 16 residues. V lost 4 bases to trimming and J lost 4 bases, with 17 bases between them. CDR1 is SGHVS and CDR2 is FQNEAQ in the germline V gene. CDR3 protein: CASSSALGWSGNTIYF. The CDR3, as DNA: TGTGCCAGCAGCTCCGCGCTTGGGTGGTCAGGAAACACCATATATTTT.

As concerns this clonotype: No DNA is shown, since the ends of the CDR3 on it are uncertain; the CDR3 is the one TCRdb lists. The rearrangement uses TRBV24-1 and TRBJ2-2; TRBD2 is taken as the D call from the table, unchecked against the DNA. The germline gives CDR1 KGHDR, CDR2 SFDVKD. The CDR3 has 15 amino acids, counting both end residues. CDR3 sequence reads: CATRGPSGPPGSCFF.

This chain uses TRBV16 with TRBJ2-5; D is possibly TRBD1 (6 bases). V lost 0 bases to trimming and J lost 7 bases, with 12 bases between them. CDR3 length: 14 amino acids. Germline V lookup: CDR1 KGHSY, CDR2 FQNENV. Here the CDR3 reads CASSQSRTEGTQYF. The CDR3 nucleotides are TGTGCCAGCAGCCAATCGAGGACAGAGGGGACCCAGTACTTC.

The chain has TRBV19 and TRBJ2-7; D is tentatively TRBD1 or TRBD2 (5 bases each). This CDR3 region has 14 residues. With 4 bases removed from V and 4 bases from J, the gap between germline ends came to 14 bases. Germline CDR1 is LNHDA and CDR2 is SQIVND (reference sequence). This CDR3 is CASSTGSGIYEQYF. As DNA, the CDR3 is TGTGCCAGTAGTACGGGATCAGGGATTTACGAGCAGTACTTC. The entire variable domain, with the rest obtained from reference TRBV19 and TRBJ2-7, is as follows: DGGITQSPKYLFRKEGQNVTLSCEQNLNHDAMYWYRQDPGQGLRLIYYSQIVNDFQKGDIAEGYSVSREKKESFPLTVTSAQKNPTAFYLCASSTGSGIYEQYFGPGTRLTVT.

The CDR3 reads CASSSGTSGPREQYF. CDR3 DNA sequence: TGTGCCAGTAGTTCCGGGACTAGCGGGCCACGGGAGCAGTACTTC. The rearrangement links TRBV19 to TRBJ2-7; TRBD2 aligns across 12 bases. V lost 5 bases, J lost 7 bases, and 9 bases stayed unmatched. CDR1 is LNHDA and CDR2 is SQIVND in the germline V gene (reference sequence). The CDR3 is 15 amino acids.

The chain links TRBV10-3 to TRBJ1-5; perhaps TRBD1 as D (5 bases). The CDR3 totals 13 residues. CDR1 is ENHRY, CDR2 SYGVKD, per germline. V was trimmed by 2 bases and J by 7 bases, leaving 9 bases between them. The CDR3 region has the DNA TGTGCCATCAGTGAGATGGGGCTGCAGCCCCAGCATTTT. Encoded protein: CAISEMGLQPQHF.

The rearrangement uses TRBV4-2 and TRBJ2-7; no definite D call. Germline V gene sequence: CDR1 LGHNA, CDR2 YNFKEQ. This CDR3 region has 14 residues. Trimming cost V 0 bases and J 3 bases, with 9 bases left between them. The CDR3 nucleotides read TGTGCCAGCAGCCAAGAAGGGCAGGTCTACGAGCAGTACTTC. Translated: CASSQEGQVYEQYF.

CDR3 bases: TGTGCCAGCAGTTTCACTAGCGGGAGTCTCGGCACCGGGGAGCTGTTTTTT. Amino acids: CASSFTSGSLGTGELFF. The genes are TRBV12-3 or TRBV12-4 and TRBJ2-2, with TRBD2 matching 11 bases. The junction had 7 bases not matched to a gene; V was cut back by 3 bases and J by 4 bases. CDR3 size: 17 residues.

V is TRBV19 and J is TRBJ2-7, with 8 positions matching TRBD1. This CDR3 has 15 residues. Germline lookup yields CDR1 LNHDA and CDR2 SQIVND (reference sequence). Losses at the gene ends were 4 bases for V and 3 bases for J; bases not matched to a gene: 8. DNA of the CDR3: TGTGCCAGTAGTACGTCCAGGACAGGGAGCTACGAGCAGTACTTC. This translates into CASSTSRTGSYEQYF.

V usage is TRBV6-2 or TRBV6-3 and J usage is TRBJ2-7, with D unresolved. The ends were cut back, 0 bases at V and 5 bases at J, with 8 bases in the middle. Germline V gene lookup returns CDR1 MNHEY and CDR2 SVGEGT. The CDR3 is 13 amino acids. CDR3 amino acids: CASSYSDVDEQYF. The CDR3 DNA is TGTGCCAGCAGTTACTCCGATGTCGACGAGCAGTACTTC.

In regard to this clonotype: One end of the junction varies from germline; a read error may be responsible. The V call is TRBV20-1, the J call TRBJ1-2; D gene unclear. This CDR3 region has 14 residues. Germline V lookup: CDR1 DFQATT, CDR2 SNEGSKA (reference sequence). CDR3: CGVPATGLPDGYTF. CDR3 in DNA: TGTGGGGTACCTGCGACCGGCTTGCCGGATGGCTACACCTTC.

The chain links TRBV7-2 to TRBJ2-3, with D possibly TRBD1 on 5 matching bases. V dropped 1 base and J dropped 3 bases, with 11 bases sitting between them. CDR1 SGHTA and CDR2 FQGNSA come from the germline V gene. The CDR3 has 15 residues. The DNA for the CDR3 is TGTGCCAGCAGCTTAGGGGTACCAGGGACAGATACGCAGTATTTT. This translates into CASSLGVPGTDTQYF.

The V gene is TRBV6-2 or TRBV6-3, the J gene TRBJ2-2; the match to TRBD1 covers 10 bases. Per germline, CDR1 MNHEY and CDR2 SVGEGT. The CDR3 is 17 residues long. The J segment lost 0 bases and the V segment lost 2 bases, leaving 3 bases of the junction unmatched. CDR3 in DNA: TGTGCCAGCAGTTACCCCGGGACAGGGGCGAACACCGGGGAGCTGTTTTTT. As protein: CASSYPGTGANTGELFF.

Of note for this clonotype: Compared with germline, one end of the junction differs, possibly owing to a read error. V is TRBV12-3 or TRBV12-4 and J is TRBJ1-1; a possible D gene is TRBD1 (6 bases). The CDR3 is made up of 13 amino acids. The CDR3 DNA reads TGTGCCAGCAGCCGAATCCTAAGGGGGGGTGTCTTGTTT. Its translation: CASSRILRGGVLF.

The table lists this clonotype with a count of one. The chain combines TRBV6-2 or TRBV6-3 with TRBJ2-7; TRBD1 agrees at 8 bases. There are 14 residues in the CDR3. Per germline, CDR1 MNHEY and CDR2 SVGEGT. The J segment lost 5 bases and the V segment lost 7 bases, leaving 10 bases of the junction unmatched. The CDR3: CASNPGQGVDEQYF. CDR3 nucleotides: TGTGCCAGCAACCCCGGACAGGGAGTCGACGAGCAGTACTTC.

The rearrangement links TRBV21-1 to TRBJ2-5; the table's D call, TRBD2, was not checked against the DNA. TRBV21-1 is a pseudogene. This CDR3 has 16 amino acids. In DNA form, the CDR3 reads TGTGCCAGCAGCTCTCGGGGTAGCGGGAACCAAGAGACCCAGTACTTC. This encodes CASSSRGSGNQETQYF.

The rearrangement links TRBV6-2 or TRBV6-3 to TRBJ2-3; 7 nucleotides align to TRBD1. The CDR3 has 14 amino acids. V trimming: 5 bases; J trimming: 6 bases; junction bases outside the gene matches: 8. CDR1 is MNHEY, CDR2 SVGEGT, per germline. The CDR3 spells CASSPGQAADTQYF. CDR3 nucleotide sequence: TGTGCCAGCAGTCCAGGACAGGCAGCTGATACGCAGTATTTT.

The DNA for the CDR3 is TGTGCCAGCAGCTTAGGGAGGGACGGGCGTTCACCCCTCCACTTT. Translated: CASSLGRDGRSPLHF. The chain is built from TRBV7-2 and TRBJ1-6; D is perhaps TRBD1 (5 bases). In germline, CDR1 is SGHTA, CDR2 FQGNSA. This CDR3 spans 15 amino acids. V was cut by 1 base and J by 9 bases, with 13 bases left in between.

The chain recombines TRBV29-1 with TRBJ1-1; D call uncertain. The length of the CDR3 is 14 residues. The V gene's germline CDR1 is SQVTM and CDR2 ANQGSEA. The V end lost 1 base, the J end lost 3 bases, and 12 bases lay between the germline ends. This chain's CDR3 is CSVEGLGRDTEAFF. The CDR3, as DNA: TGCAGCGTTGAAGGGTTAGGTAGGGACACTGAAGCTTTCTTT.

This chain links TRBV5-1 with TRBJ1-4; D may be TRBD1 (5 bases). The CDR3 spans 15 residues. V was shortened by 0 bases and J by 8 bases, with 14 bases between the two germline ends. In germline, CDR1 is SGHRS, CDR2 YFSETQ. The CDR3 loop is CASSLDVRVGEKLFF. The CDR3 region has the DNA TGCGCCAGCAGCTTGGATGTCAGGGTAGGCGAAAAACTGTTTTTT.

The rearrangement uses TRBV12-3 or TRBV12-4 and TRBJ2-5; TRBD2 is a possible D gene (5 bases). The CDR3 consists of 14 residues. V was shortened by 5 bases and J by 0 bases, with 10 bases between the two germline ends. Here the CDR3 reads CASSGLEYQETQYF. The CDR3, as DNA: TGTGCCAGCAGTGGACTCGAATACCAAGAGACCCAGTACTTC.

The rearrangement links TRBV2 to TRBJ1-1; 10 bases match TRBD1. J was trimmed by 3 bases and V by 3 bases; bases with no gene match: 1. Germline assignment: CDR1 SNHLY and CDR2 FYNNEI. The CDR3 is 14 residues long. The CDR3 sequence: CASSEGQGYTEAFF. The CDR3 DNA reads TGTGCCAGCAGTGAGGGACAGGGGTACACTGAAGCTTTCTTT.

The chain combines TRBV3-1 with TRBJ1-5, with a tentative D call TRBD1 (5 bases). CDR1 and CDR2 (germline): LGHDT, YNNKEL (reference sequence). Trimming took off 6 bases at V and 0 bases at J, with 9 bases between the two ends. The CDR3 runs 14 residues. CDR3 sequence (DNA): TGTGCCAGCAGGGGGACTGATAGCAATCAGCCCCAGCATTTT. This gives the protein CASRGTDSNQPQHF.

The rearrangement links TRBV3-1 to TRBJ2-7; D gene uncertain. V shed 0 bases and J shed 4 bases, with 22 bases lying between them. Per germline, CDR1 LGHDT and CDR2 YNNKEL (reference sequence). The CDR3 has 18 amino acids. CDR3 nucleotide sequence: TGTGCCAGCAGCCAAGACGTCGGACGTTTACCGAGGTGGTACGAGCAGTACTTC. Translated: CASSQDVGRLPRWYEQYF.

V usage is TRBV7-3 and J usage is TRBJ1-2, with D unresolved. Trimming shortened V by 1 base and J by 4 bases, and 16 bases separated the two germline ends. CDR1 is SGHTA and CDR2 is FQGTGA in the germline V gene. The CDR3 consists of 16 residues. The CDR3 bases are TGTGCCAGCAGCTTAATAGGTACAGCTTTCAGCTATGGCTACACCTTC. As protein: CASSLIGTAFSYGYTF.

This rearrangement joins TRBV10-3 to TRBJ1-1; TRBD1 matches at 7 bases. CDR3 size: 15 residues. CDR1 and CDR2 from the germline V gene are ENHRY and SYGVKD. The junction had 9 bases not matched to a gene; V was cut back by 7 bases and J by 1 base. CDR3 DNA: TGTGCCATCAACCCGACAGGGAGGGAGAACACTGAAGCTTTCTTT. Encoded protein: CAINPTGRENTEAFF.

The sample holds one count of this clonotype. The V call is TRBV25-1, the J call TRBJ1-1, with TRBD1 as a possible D gene (6 bases). Trimming pared 6 bases from V and 2 bases from J, leaving 10 bases between. This CDR3 contains 13 residues. In germline, CDR1 is MGHDK, CDR2 SYGVNS. The DNA for the CDR3 is TGTGCCAGCAGCCGGGGGCTAAACACTGAAGCTTTCTTT. Translating it yields CASSRGLNTEAFF.